This T cell receptor (beta chain) was recovered during a study of control samples from healthy donors and cancer patients. Sequencing used immunoSEQ multiplex PCR; TCRdb keeps in-frame clones, though not all of them. The sample includes 98,000 or so clones, roughly four fifths of them seen just once. Germline V CDR1 and CDR2: LGHNA, YNFKEQ. The CDR3 loop spans 16 amino acids. With 0 bases clipped from V and 5 bases from J, the junction kept 10 bases outside the gene matches. The TCR was taken from a man aged 55-75 years in good health. The sample was blood. This rearrangement joins TRBV4-2 to TRBJ2-7; TRBD1 matches at 7 bases. The CDR3 sequence is CASSQDGDREYNEQYF. CDR3 sequence (DNA): TGTGCCAGCAGCCAAGACGGCGACAGGGAATATAACGAGCAGTACTTC.